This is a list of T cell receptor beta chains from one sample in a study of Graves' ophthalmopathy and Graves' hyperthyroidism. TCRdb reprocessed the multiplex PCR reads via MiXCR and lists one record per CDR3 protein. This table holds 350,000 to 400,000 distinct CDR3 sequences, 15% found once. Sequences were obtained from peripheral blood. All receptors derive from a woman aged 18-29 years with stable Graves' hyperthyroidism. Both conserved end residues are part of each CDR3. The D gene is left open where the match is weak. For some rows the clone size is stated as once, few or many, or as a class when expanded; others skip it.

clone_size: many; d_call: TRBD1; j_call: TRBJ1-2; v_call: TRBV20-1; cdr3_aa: CSASVRGYGYTF; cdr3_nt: TGCAGTGCTAGCGTCAGGGGGTATGGCTACACCTTC
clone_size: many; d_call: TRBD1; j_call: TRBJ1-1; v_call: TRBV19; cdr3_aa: CASSDRWNRGLNTEAFF; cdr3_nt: TGTGCCAGTAGTGACCGCTGGAACAGGGGGCTGAACACTGAAGCTTTCTTT
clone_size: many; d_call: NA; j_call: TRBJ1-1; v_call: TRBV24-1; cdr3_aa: CATSESQGTEAFF; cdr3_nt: TGTGCCACCAGTGAAAGTCAGGGCACTGAAGCTTTCTTT
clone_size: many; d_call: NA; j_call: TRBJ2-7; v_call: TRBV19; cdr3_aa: CASSKGGRDEQYF; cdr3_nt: TGTGCCAGTAGTAAAGGGGGGCGCGACGAGCAGTACTTC
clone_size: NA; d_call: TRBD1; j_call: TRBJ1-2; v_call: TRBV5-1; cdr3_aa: CASSSPGTANYGYTF; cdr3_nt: TGCGCCAGCAGCTCTCCTGGGACAGCAAACTATGGCTACACCTTC
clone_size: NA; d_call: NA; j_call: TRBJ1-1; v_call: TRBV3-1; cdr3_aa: CASSQLTAKAFF; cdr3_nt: TGTGCCAGCAGCCAGTTGACTGCTAAAGCTTTCTTT
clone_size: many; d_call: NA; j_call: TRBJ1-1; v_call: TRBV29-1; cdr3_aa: CSVEWTRVSAFF; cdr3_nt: TGCAGCGTTGAGTGGACCAGGGTGTCAGCTTTCTTT
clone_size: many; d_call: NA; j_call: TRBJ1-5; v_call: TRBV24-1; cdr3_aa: CATSDLAGNQPQHF; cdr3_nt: TGTGCCACCAGTGATTTGGCAGGCAATCAGCCCCAGCATTTT
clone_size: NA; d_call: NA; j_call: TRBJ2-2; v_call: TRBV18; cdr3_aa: CASSLDTLPNTGELFF; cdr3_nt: TGTGCCAGCTCACTCGACACACTACCCAACACCGGGGAGCTGTTTTTT
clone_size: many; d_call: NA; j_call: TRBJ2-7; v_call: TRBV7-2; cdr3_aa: CASSLVAEQYF; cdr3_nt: TGTGCCAGCAGCTTAGTGGCCGAGCAGTACTTC
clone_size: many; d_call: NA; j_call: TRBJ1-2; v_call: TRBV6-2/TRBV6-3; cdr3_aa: CASLPGYYGYTF; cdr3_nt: TGTGCCAGCTTACCGGGCTACTATGGCTACACCTTC
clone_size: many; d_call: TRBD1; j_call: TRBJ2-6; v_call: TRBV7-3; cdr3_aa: CASSFRPGGSSGANVLTF; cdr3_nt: TGTGCCAGCAGCTTCCGGCCAGGGGGCTCCTCTGGGGCCAACGTCCTGACTTTC
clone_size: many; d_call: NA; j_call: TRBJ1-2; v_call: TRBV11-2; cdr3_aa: CASSLLFGYTF; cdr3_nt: TGTGCCAGCAGCTTATTGTTTGGCTACACCTTC
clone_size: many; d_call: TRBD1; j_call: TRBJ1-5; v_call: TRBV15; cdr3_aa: CATSDRGQPNQPQHF; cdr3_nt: TGTGCCACCAGCGATAGGGGACAGCCCAATCAGCCCCAGCATTTT
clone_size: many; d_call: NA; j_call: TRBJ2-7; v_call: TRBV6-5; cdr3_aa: CASMAVRPHEQYF; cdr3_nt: TGTGCCAGCATGGCGGTGCGCCCTCACGAGCAGTACTTC
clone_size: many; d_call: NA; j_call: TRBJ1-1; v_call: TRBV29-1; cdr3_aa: CSVEDRRQFSEAFF; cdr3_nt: TGCAGCGTTGAAGATCGCCGGCAGTTCAGTGAAGCTTTCTTT
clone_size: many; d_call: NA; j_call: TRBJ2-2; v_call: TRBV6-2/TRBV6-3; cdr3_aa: CASSYSEDAGELFF; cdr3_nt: TGTGCCAGCAGTTACTCGGAAGACGCCGGGGAGCTGTTTTTT
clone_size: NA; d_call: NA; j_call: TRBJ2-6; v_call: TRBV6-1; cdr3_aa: CASIVGAGANVLTF; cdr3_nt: TGTGCCAGCATCGTAGGCGCTGGGGCCAACGTCCTGACTTTC
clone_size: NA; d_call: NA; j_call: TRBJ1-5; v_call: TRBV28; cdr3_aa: CATQHNQPQHF; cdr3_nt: TGTGCCACCCAACACAATCAGCCCCAGCATTTT
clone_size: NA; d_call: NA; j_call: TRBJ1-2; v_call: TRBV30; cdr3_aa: CAWSVGQGFGYTF; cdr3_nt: TGTGCCTGGAGTGTAGGGCAGGGTTTCGGCTACACCTTC
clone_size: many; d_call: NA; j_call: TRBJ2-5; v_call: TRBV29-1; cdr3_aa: CSVENGLAQETQYF; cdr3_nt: TGCAGCGTTGAGAACGGTCTAGCCCAAGAGACCCAGTACTTC
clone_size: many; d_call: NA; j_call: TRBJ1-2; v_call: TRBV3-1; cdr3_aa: CASSQRGAYGYTF; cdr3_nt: TGTGCCAGCAGCCAGCGGGGGGCCTATGGCTACACCTTC
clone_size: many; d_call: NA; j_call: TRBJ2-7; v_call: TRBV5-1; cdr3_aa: CASSLSPFNYEQYF; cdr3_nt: TGCGCCAGCAGCTTAAGTCCTTTTAACTACGAGCAGTACTTC
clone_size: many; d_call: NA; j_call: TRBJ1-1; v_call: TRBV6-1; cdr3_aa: CASSEATGGGRLNTEAFF; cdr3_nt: TGTGCCAGCAGTGAAGCGACGGGGGGAGGACGGCTGAACACTGAAGCTTTCTTT
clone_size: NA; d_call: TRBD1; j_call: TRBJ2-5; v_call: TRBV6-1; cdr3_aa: CATALTGTEETQYF; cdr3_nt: TGTGCCACCGCCCTTACCGGGACAGAAGAGACCCAGTACTTC
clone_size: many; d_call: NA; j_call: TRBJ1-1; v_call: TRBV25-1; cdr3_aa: CASSDPAFNTEAFF; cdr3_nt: TGTGCCAGCAGTGACCCCGCTTTCAACACTGAAGCTTTCTTT
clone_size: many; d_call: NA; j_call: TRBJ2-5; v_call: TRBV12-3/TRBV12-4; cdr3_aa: CASSDPRAKETQYF; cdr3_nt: TGTGCCAGCAGTGATCCTAGGGCTAAAGAGACCCAGTACTTC
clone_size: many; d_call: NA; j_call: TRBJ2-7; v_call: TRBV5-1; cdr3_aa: CASSLEGTAYEQYF; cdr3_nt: TGTGCCAGCAGCTTGGAGGGGACAGCCTACGAGCAGTACTTC
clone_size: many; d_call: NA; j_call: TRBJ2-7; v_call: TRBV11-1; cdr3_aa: CASSLESRTESSYEQYF; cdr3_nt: TGTGCCAGCAGCTTAGAATCCCGGACAGAAAGCTCCTACGAGCAGTACTTC
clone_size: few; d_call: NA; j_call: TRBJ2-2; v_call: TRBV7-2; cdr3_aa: CASSLADKPGGELFF; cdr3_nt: TGTGCCAGCAGCTTAGCGGACAAGCCTGGGGGGGAGCTGTTTTTT
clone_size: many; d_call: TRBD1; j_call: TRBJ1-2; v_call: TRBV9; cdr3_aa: CASSVTPGQGEHGYTF; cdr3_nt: TGTGCCAGCAGCGTCACACCGGGACAGGGGGAGCATGGCTACACCTTC
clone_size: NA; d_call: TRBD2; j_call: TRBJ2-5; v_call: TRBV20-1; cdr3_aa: CSVVNSGAYQETKYF; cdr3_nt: TGCAGTGTCGTAAATAGCGGGGCTTACCAAGAGACCAAGTACTTC
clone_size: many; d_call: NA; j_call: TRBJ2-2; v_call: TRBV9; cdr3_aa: CASSVNTGELFF; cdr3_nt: TGTGCCAGCAGCGTAAACACCGGGGAGCTGTTTTTT
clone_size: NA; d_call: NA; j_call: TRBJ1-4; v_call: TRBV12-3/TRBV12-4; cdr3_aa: CASSPARPSGWNEKLFF; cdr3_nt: TGTGCCAGCAGTCCCGCCCGCCCATCAGGGTGGAATGAAAAACTGTTTTTT
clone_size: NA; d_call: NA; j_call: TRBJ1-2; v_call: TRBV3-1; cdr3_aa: CASSHWGENYGYTF; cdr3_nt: TGTGCCAGCAGCCATTGGGGGGAGAACTATGGCTACACCTTC
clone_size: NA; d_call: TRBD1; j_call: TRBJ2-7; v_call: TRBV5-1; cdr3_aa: CASSWYRGSSYEQYF; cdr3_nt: TGCGCCAGCAGCTGGTACAGGGGGTCCTCCTACGAGCAGTACTTC
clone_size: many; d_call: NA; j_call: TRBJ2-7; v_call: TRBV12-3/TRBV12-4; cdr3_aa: CASSLGGSYEQYF; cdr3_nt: TGTGCCAGCAGCCTCGGGGGTTCCTACGAGCAGTACTTC
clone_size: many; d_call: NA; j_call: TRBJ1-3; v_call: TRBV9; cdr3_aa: CASSADTLSGNTIYF; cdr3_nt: TGTGCCAGCAGCGCGGACACGCTCTCTGGAAACACCATATATTTT
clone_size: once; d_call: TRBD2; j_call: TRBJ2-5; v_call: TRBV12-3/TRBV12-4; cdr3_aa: CASTWARGGASDTQYF; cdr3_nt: TGTGCCAGCACCTGGGCCCGCGGGGGGGCCTCGGATACCCAGTACTTC
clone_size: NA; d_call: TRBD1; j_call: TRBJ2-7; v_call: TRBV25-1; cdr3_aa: CASSKTGGNYEQYF; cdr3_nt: TGTGCCAGCAGCAAGACAGGGGGCAACTACGAGCAGTACTTC
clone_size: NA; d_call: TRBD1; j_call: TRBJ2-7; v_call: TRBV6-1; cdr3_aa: CASYWGPGQGGDEQYF; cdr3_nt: TGTGCCAGCTATTGGGGACCGGGACAGGGGGGTGACGAGCAGTACTTC
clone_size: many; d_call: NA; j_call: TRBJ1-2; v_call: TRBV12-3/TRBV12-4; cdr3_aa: CASSSVAAGGYTF; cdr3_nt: TGTGCCAGCAGTTCAGTGGCGGCCGGGGGCTACACCTTC
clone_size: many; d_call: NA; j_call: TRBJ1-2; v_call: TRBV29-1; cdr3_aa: CSVVVGYGYTF; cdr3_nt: TGCAGCGTTGTAGTAGGGTACGGCTACACCTTC
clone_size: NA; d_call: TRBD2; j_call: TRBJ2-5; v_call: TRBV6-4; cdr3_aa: CASRTSGVQETQYF; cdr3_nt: TGTGCCAGCAGGACTAGCGGGGTCCAAGAGACCCAGTACTTC
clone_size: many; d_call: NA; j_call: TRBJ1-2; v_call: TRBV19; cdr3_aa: CASSIGPAVYGYTF; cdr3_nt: TGTGCCAGTAGTATAGGTCCAGCCGTCTATGGCTACACCTTC
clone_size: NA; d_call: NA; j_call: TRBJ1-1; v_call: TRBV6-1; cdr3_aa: CASSPPGVPDSEAFF; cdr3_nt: TGTGCCAGCAGTCCCCCAGGGGTTCCGGACTCTGAAGCTTTCTTT
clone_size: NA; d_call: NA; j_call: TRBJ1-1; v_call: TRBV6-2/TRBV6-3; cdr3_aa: CASSYEDMGWTDAFF; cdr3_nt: TGTGCCAGCAGTTACGAAGACATGGGATGGACTGATGCTTTCTTT
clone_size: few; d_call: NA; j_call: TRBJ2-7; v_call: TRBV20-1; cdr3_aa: CSARVSYEQYF; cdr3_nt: TGCAGTGCTAGAGTTAGCTACGAGCAGTACTTC
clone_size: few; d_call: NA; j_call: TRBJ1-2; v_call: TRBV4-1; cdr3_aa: CASRQAYGYTF; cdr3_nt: TGCGCCAGCAGGCAGGCGTATGGCTACACCTTC
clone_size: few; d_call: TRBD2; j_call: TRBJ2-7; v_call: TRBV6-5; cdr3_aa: CASSYDGGGSYEQYF; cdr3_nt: TGTGCCAGCAGTTACGATGGCGGGGGCTCCTACGAGCAGTACTTC
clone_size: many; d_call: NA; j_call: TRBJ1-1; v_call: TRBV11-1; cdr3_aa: CASSPIRNTEKDTEAFF; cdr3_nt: TGTGCCAGCAGCCCGATAAGGAACACTGAAAAGGACACTGAAGCTTTCTTT
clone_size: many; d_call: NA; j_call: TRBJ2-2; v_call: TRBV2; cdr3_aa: CASSESLFFGGELFF; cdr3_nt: TGTGCCAGCAGTGAAAGTCTATTTTTCGGCGGGGAGCTGTTTTTT
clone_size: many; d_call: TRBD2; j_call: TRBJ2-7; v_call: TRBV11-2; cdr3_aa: CASSPGLAGVTTYEQYF; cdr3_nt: TGTGCCAGCAGCCCGGGACTAGCGGGGGTAACAACCTACGAGCAGTACTTC
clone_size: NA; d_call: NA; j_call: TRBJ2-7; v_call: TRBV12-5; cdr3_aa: CASGLVGTNEQYF; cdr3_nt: TGTGCTAGTGGTTTGGTAGGGACAAACGAGCAGTACTTC
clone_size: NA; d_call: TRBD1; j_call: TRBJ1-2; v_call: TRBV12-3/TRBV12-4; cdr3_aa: CASSRDRGRGGYTF; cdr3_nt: TGTGCCAGCAGTCGGGACAGGGGGCGAGGTGGCTACACCTTC
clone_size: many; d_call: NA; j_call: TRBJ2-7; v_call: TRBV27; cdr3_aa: CASSPGLRGYEQYF; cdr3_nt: TGTGCCAGCAGCCCAGGGCTCCGGGGTTACGAGCAGTACTTC
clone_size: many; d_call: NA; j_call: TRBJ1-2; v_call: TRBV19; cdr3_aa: CASCLDRFYGYTF; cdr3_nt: TGTGCCAGTTGCCTTGACAGGTTCTATGGCTACACCTTC